This T cell receptor (beta chain) was retrieved from a study of blood T cell repertoires in COVID-19. Overall study context: In each case, the material was cDNA or gDNA derived from T cells, B-cell-depleted T cells, or PBMCs.

The CDR3 is 18 residues long. The V and J ends lost 4 bases and 2 bases respectively, with 18 bases between them. The germline V gene encodes CDR1 MGHRA and CDR2 YSYEKL. Per the authors' pipeline: Scientists estimated how many nucleated cells there were by amplifying reference gene primers. Profiled with immunoSEQ multiplex PCR; TCRdb holds only in-frame clones, not every one. V and J calls and clone size are those listed in that table; D and trimming were worked out from the DNA. The sample yields roughly 97,000 clones, over 75% seen once. The clonotype was recovered from a human donor in a cohort sampled during active COVID-19. This chain uses TRBV4-1 with TRBJ1-6; maybe TRBD1 (6 bases). The sequenced sample consisted of peripheral blood. The CDR3 nucleotides read TGCGCCAGCAGCCGAACTGGACCCAGGGGCGCCTATAATTCACCCCTCCACTTT. Encoded protein: CASSRTGPRGAYNSPLHF.